This TCR beta chain derives from a study of T cell responses to AZD1222 COVID-19 vaccine. Turning to the study itself: Pooling covered second doses at about 4 or about 12 weeks. Study-level points and caveats: Donors in the cohort were predominantly white British and more often female, and clonal diversity was possibly underestimated. A reported finding is that nearly half of spike-specific TCRs target unmutated variant regions.

With respect to this clone: The antigen remains unidentified.

CDR1 and CDR2 (germline): KGHSH, LQKENI. Deletions cut 8 bases from V and 10 bases from J, with 11 bases between. The CDR3 covers 11 residues. Sequencing was performed with immunoSEQ multiplex PCR; in TCRdb, only in-frame clones are kept and a portion is missing. The table includes 84,000 or so clones, roughly 85% detected once. This TCR derives from an adult in good health. The chain uses TRBV18 and TRBJ1-4; D is undetermined. Sequenced material: peripheral blood, taken on day 0 of AZD1222 vaccination. The chain's CDR3 is CASQVGIKLFF. CDR3 DNA sequence: TGTGCCAGCCAAGTGGGGATAAAACTGTTTTTT.